What follows are 12 T cell receptor beta chains derived from one specimen sequenced in a study of T cell responses to AZD1222 COVID-19 vaccine. The method was immunoSEQ multiplex PCR; TCRdb's version includes in-frame clones alone and lacks a portion of them. Of 120,000 to 150,000 clones listed, about 82% are singletons. Sequencing used peripheral blood, obtained 28 days after the second AZD1222 dose. All receptors come from an adult who received the AZD1222 COVID-19 vaccine.

V is TRBV2 and J is TRBJ1-2; D unresolved. The V gene's germline CDR1 is SNHLY and CDR2 FYNNEI. CDR3 length: 14 residues. V was clipped by 4 bases and J by 4 bases, with 13 bases between them. The CDR3 nucleotides are TGTGCCAGCAGTGGAACGGCAAGCAGCTATGGCTACACCTTC. Its translation is CASSGTASSYGYTF. The full variable domain, completed using reference TRBV2 and TRBJ1-2, is EPEVTQTPSHQVTQMGQEVILRCVPISNHLYFYWYRQILGQKVEFLVSFYNNEISEKSEIFDDQFSVERPDGSNFTLKIRSTKLEDSAMYFCASSGTASSYGYTFGSGTRLTVV.

The rearrangement joins TRBV10-3 to TRBJ1-2; the match to TRBD1 covers 7 bases. V lost 9 bases, J lost 3 bases, and 10 bases stayed unmatched. This CDR3 is built from 14 residues. Germline V gene data show CDR1 as ENHRY and CDR2 as SYGVKD. CDR3 bases: TGTGCCATGGCAGACAGGGCGAGGGACTATGGCTACACCTTC. This encodes CAMADRARDYGYTF.

Written as DNA, the CDR3 is TGTGCCAGCAGTAGGACTAGCTACGGCTACAATGAGCAGTTCTTC. Protein sequence: CASSRTSYGYNEQFF. The V gene is TRBV6-5, the J gene TRBJ2-1; 8 bases align to TRBD2. Germline V CDR1 and CDR2: MNHEY, SVGAGI. The CDR3 is 15 amino acids. Trimming removed 5 bases from V and 3 bases from J; junction bases left unmatched: 6.

V is TRBV30 and J is TRBJ2-3; D gene ambiguous. V lost 3 bases, J lost 2 bases, and 6 bases lay in between. The CDR3 consists of 12 residues. The germline V gene encodes CDR1 GTSNPN and CDR2 SVGIG (reference sequence). The CDR3 DNA follows: TGTGCCTGGAGGGTTAACACAGATACGCAGTATTTT. Translated: CAWRVNTDTQYF.

V is TRBV7-9 and J is TRBJ1-2, with TRBD1 as a possible D gene (5 bases). The CDR3 consists of 12 residues. Germline-derived CDR1 and CDR2 are SEHNR and FQNEAQ (reference sequence). V shed 8 bases and J shed 6 bases, with 13 bases lying between them. The CDR3 DNA reads TGTGCCAGCCGGGGCCCCGAGGATGGCTACACCTTC. Its protein is CASRGPEDGYTF.

The chain combines TRBV2 with TRBJ1-2; D gene uncertain. Looked up from germline, CDR1 is SNHLY and CDR2 is FYNNEI. Deletions cut 4 bases from V and 4 bases from J, with 13 bases between. This CDR3 spans 14 amino acids. CDR3 sequence (DNA): TGTGCCAGCAGTGGGGTCAGCCCGGCCTATGGCTACACCTTC. Protein: CASSGVSPAYGYTF. Supplemented by reference TRBV2 and TRBJ1-2, the full variable domain reads EPEVTQTPSHQVTQMGQEVILRCVPISNHLYFYWYRQILGQKVEFLVSFYNNEISEKSEIFDDQFSVERPDGSNFTLKIRSTKLEDSAMYFCASSGVSPAYGYTFGSGTRLTVV.

The V and J genes are TRBV10-3 and TRBJ1-4, with D tentatively TRBD1 (5 bases). The CDR3 runs to 15 residues. CDR1 is ENHRY, CDR2 SYGVKD, per germline. The germline V and J ends were trimmed by 6 bases and 6 bases, with 17 bases remaining between them. DNA of the CDR3: TGTGCCATCAGCAGTTCCGGGGCCGGTGATGAAAAACTGTTTTTT. It is translated as CAISSSGAGDEKLFF.

The chain combines TRBV7-2 with TRBJ1-3, with D tentatively TRBD1 (6 bases). V was cut by 0 bases and J by 3 bases, with 12 bases left in between. This CDR3 comprises 16 residues. From germline, CDR1 is SGHTA and CDR2 FQGNSA. The CDR3 nucleotides read TGTGCCAGCAGCTTAGCTTCGGGGGCTTATGGAAACACCATATATTTT. This encodes CASSLASGAYGNTIYF. The entire variable domain, with the rest obtained from reference TRBV7-2 and TRBJ1-3, is as follows: GAGVSQSPSNKVTEKGKDVELRCDPISGHTALYWYRQSLGQGLEFLIYFQGNSAPDKSGLPSDRFSAERTGGSVSTLTIQRTQQEDSAVYLCASSLASGAYGNTIYFGEGSWLTVV.

V usage is TRBV7-9 and J usage is TRBJ2-5; possible D gene TRBD1, 6 bases. Germline CDR1 and CDR2: SEHNR and FQNEAQ (reference sequence). V was trimmed by 5 bases and J by 4 bases, leaving 11 bases between them. CDR3 length: 13 amino acids. In nucleotides, the CDR3 is TGTGCCAGCAGCACCGGACAGCTAGAGACCCAGTACTTC. As protein: CASSTGQLETQYF.

The chain is built from TRBV9 and TRBJ2-3; D is possibly TRBD2 (6 bases). The CDR3 length is 16 residues. Trimming shortened V by 0 bases and J by 0 bases, and 11 bases separated the two germline ends. In germline, CDR1 is SGDLS, CDR2 YYNGEE. This CDR3 reads CASSVGGGESTDTQYF. DNA of the CDR3: TGTGCCAGCAGCGTAGGAGGCGGGGAAAGCACAGATACGCAGTATTTT.

The V call is TRBV6-5, the J call TRBJ1-2; tentatively, D is TRBD1 (5 bases). The ends were cut back, 4 bases at V and 8 bases at J, with 23 bases in the middle. In germline, CDR1 is MNHEY, CDR2 SVGAGI. The CDR3 sequence is 16 residues long. The CDR3 loop is CASSLLAPGHPEGYTF. The CDR3 region has the DNA TGTGCCAGCAGTTTACTTGCCCCCGGACACCCTGAGGGCTACACCTTC.

This rearrangement joins TRBV28 to TRBJ2-1, with 9 nucleotides matching TRBD2. Germline V lookup: CDR1 MDHEN, CDR2 SYDVKM. This CDR3 region has 17 residues. The CDR3 DNA reads as TGTGCAGGTAGGAGCGGGGGGCCTCTAAGCTCCTACAATGAGCAGTTCTTC. Translating it yields CAGRSGGPLSSYNEQFF.